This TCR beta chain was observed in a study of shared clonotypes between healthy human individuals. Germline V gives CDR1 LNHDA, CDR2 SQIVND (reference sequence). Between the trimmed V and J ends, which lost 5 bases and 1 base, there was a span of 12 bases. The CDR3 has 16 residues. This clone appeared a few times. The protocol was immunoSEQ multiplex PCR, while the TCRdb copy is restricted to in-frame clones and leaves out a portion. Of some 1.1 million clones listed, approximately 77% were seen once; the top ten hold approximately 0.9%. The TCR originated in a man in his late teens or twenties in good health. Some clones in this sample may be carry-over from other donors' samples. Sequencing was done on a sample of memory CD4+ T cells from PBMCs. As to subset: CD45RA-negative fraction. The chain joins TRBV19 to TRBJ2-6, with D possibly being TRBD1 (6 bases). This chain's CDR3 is CASSPTGLSGANVLTF. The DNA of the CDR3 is TGTGCCAGTAGTCCCACAGGGTTGTCTGGGGCCAACGTCCTGACTTTC.